This T cell receptor (beta chain) was sequenced in a study of blood T cell repertoires in COVID-19. Original processing methods: How many nucleated cells were present was estimated from reference gene primer amplification. Produced via immunoSEQ multiplex PCR; TCRdb's table is partial and in-frame only. The V and J calls and the clone size are those of that table, but D and trimming were determined from the DNA. The sample lists approximately 150,000 clones; around 80% were seen once. The CDR3 extends over 15 amino acids. Between the trimmed V and J ends, which lost 5 bases and 6 bases, there was a span of 18 bases. Germline CDR1 and CDR2: SGHRS and YFSETQ.

The source is a man between 65 and 85 years old who had recovered from COVID-19. The rearrangement joins TRBV5-1 to TRBJ2-1, with D maybe TRBD1 (6 bases). Sequencing used peripheral blood. CDR3 bases: TGCGCCAGCAGTTCCCAGGGGAATCCCATCAATGAGCAGTTCTTC. It encodes CASSSQGNPINEQFF.